A selection of T cell receptor beta chains follows, all from one sample in a study of spatial heterogeneity in lung cancer. TCRdb processed the 5' RACE reads anew with MiXCR; each CDR3 protein has one entry. This table holds around 110,000 distinct CDR3 sequences, over 9% found once. The source was PBMCs, collected at follow-up. These receptors came from a male donor with early-stage non-small cell lung cancer. Each CDR3 is given with its conserved first and last residue. D genes are given only for firm matches. Where a row states a size, it is once, few, many or the class of an expanded clone; other rows omit it.

J gene: TRBJ1-2
CDR3 length: 13
D gene: NA
clone size: NA
V gene: TRBV6-5
CDR3 protein: CASSSPYRDGYTF
CDR3 DNA: TGTGCCAGCAGTTCCCCATATAGGGATGGCTACACCTTC

J gene: TRBJ1-4
CDR3 length: 15
D gene: NA
clone size: few
V gene: TRBV27
CDR3 protein: CASSPSKVVNEKLFF
CDR3 DNA: TGTGCCAGCAGTCCCTCGAAGGTAGTGAATGAAAAACTGTTTTTT

J gene: TRBJ2-2
CDR3 length: 18
D gene: TRBD1
clone size: many
V gene: TRBV7-3
CDR3 protein: CASSLNAGQGAGTGELFF
CDR3 DNA: TGTGCCAGCAGCTTAAATGCCGGACAGGGGGCAGGTACCGGGGAGCTGTTTTTT

J gene: TRBJ2-1
CDR3 length: 14
D gene: NA
clone size: NA
V gene: TRBV12-3/TRBV12-4
CDR3 protein: CASSDLTRVNEQFF
CDR3 DNA: TGTGCCAGCAGTGACCTAACTAGGGTGAATGAGCAGTTCTTC

J gene: TRBJ1-5
CDR3 length: 12
D gene: NA
clone size: NA
V gene: TRBV21-1
CDR3 protein: CASTQGAQPQHF
CDR3 DNA: TGTGCCAGCACCCAGGGGGCGCAGCCCCAGCATTTT

J gene: TRBJ1-5
CDR3 length: 14
D gene: NA
clone size: NA
V gene: TRBV18
CDR3 protein: CASSPRRGPMPQHF
CDR3 DNA: TGTGCCAGCTCACCACGACGAGGCCCGATGCCCCAGCATTTT

J gene: TRBJ2-1
CDR3 length: 14
D gene: NA
clone size: many
V gene: TRBV4-2
CDR3 protein: CASSQDGNVNEQFF
CDR3 DNA: TGTGCCAGCAGCCAAGATGGAAACGTCAATGAGCAGTTCTTC

J gene: TRBJ2-2
CDR3 length: 16
D gene: TRBD2
clone size: many
V gene: TRBV9
CDR3 protein: CASSVGFRGGTGELFF
CDR3 DNA: TGTGCCAGCAGCGTAGGGTTTCGGGGAGGGACCGGGGAGCTGTTTTTT

J gene: TRBJ1-5
CDR3 length: 14
D gene: TRBD1
clone size: many
V gene: TRBV12-3/TRBV12-4
CDR3 protein: CASSPTGKGEPQHF
CDR3 DNA: TGTGCCAGCAGTCCGACAGGGAAGGGTGAGCCCCAGCATTTT

J gene: TRBJ2-1
CDR3 length: 11
D gene: TRBD2
clone size: few
V gene: TRBV10-3
CDR3 protein: CAITAGREQFF
CDR3 DNA: TGTGCCATCACAGCGGGGCGTGAGCAGTTCTTC

J gene: TRBJ2-2
CDR3 length: 13
D gene: NA
clone size: NA
V gene: TRBV19
CDR3 protein: CASSGRNTGELFF
CDR3 DNA: TGTGCCAGTAGCGGGAGAAACACCGGGGAGCTGTTTTTT

J gene: TRBJ1-2
CDR3 length: 14
D gene: NA
clone size: many
V gene: TRBV29-1
CDR3 protein: CSTRPVEINYGYTF
CDR3 DNA: TGCAGCACAAGACCGGTTGAAATAAACTATGGCTACACCTTC

J gene: TRBJ2-7
CDR3 length: 12
D gene: TRBD2
clone size: NA
V gene: TRBV5-4
CDR3 protein: CASTSTGREQYF
CDR3 DNA: TGTGCCAGCACCTCGACCGGGAGGGAGCAGTACTTC

J gene: TRBJ2-5
CDR3 length: 14
D gene: NA
clone size: few
V gene: TRBV9
CDR3 protein: CASSVQGESGTQYF
CDR3 DNA: TGTGCCAGCAGCGTACAAGGGGAGTCAGGGACCCAGTACTTC

J gene: TRBJ2-1
CDR3 length: 15
D gene: TRBD2
clone size: NA
V gene: TRBV5-1
CDR3 protein: CASSFLPGAGGEQFF
CDR3 DNA: TGCGCCAGCAGCTTCCTGCCAGGGGCGGGAGGTGAGCAGTTCTTC

J gene: TRBJ2-3
CDR3 length: 18
D gene: TRBD2
clone size: few
V gene: TRBV6-7
CDR3 protein: CASSYSSSLAGGSDTQYF
CDR3 DNA: TGTGCCAGCAGTTACTCCTCCTCTCTAGCGGGGGGGTCAGATACGCAGTATTTT

J gene: TRBJ2-5
CDR3 length: 12
D gene: NA
clone size: NA
V gene: TRBV10-1
CDR3 protein: CARGGPQETQYF
CDR3 DNA: TGCGCCAGGGGGGGGCCCCAAGAGACCCAGTACTTC

J gene: TRBJ2-1
CDR3 length: 14
D gene: NA
clone size: NA
V gene: TRBV5-1
CDR3 protein: CASSLPATYNEQFF
CDR3 DNA: TGCGCCAGCAGCTTACCAGCTACCTACAATGAGCAGTTCTTC

J gene: TRBJ2-3
CDR3 length: 14
D gene: NA
clone size: NA
V gene: TRBV20-1
CDR3 protein: CSARGIFRTDTQYF
CDR3 DNA: TGCAGTGCTAGGGGGATATTTAGGACAGATACGCAGTATTTT

J gene: TRBJ2-3
CDR3 length: 16
D gene: NA
clone size: NA
V gene: TRBV6-1
CDR3 protein: CASSEAGTTGTDTQYF
CDR3 DNA: TGTGCCAGCAGTGAAGCGGGGACCACGGGCACAGATACGCAGTATTTT

J gene: TRBJ1-2
CDR3 length: 14
D gene: NA
clone size: few
V gene: TRBV7-9
CDR3 protein: CASSFETDRYGYTF
CDR3 DNA: TGTGCCAGCAGCTTTGAGACAGATCGCTATGGCTACACCTTC

J gene: TRBJ1-6
CDR3 length: 14
D gene: NA
clone size: NA
V gene: TRBV7-8
CDR3 protein: CASSLSLNNSPLHF
CDR3 DNA: TGTGCCAGCAGCTTAAGCCTGAATAATTCACCCCTCCACTTT

J gene: TRBJ1-5
CDR3 length: 13
D gene: NA
clone size: NA
V gene: TRBV20-1
CDR3 protein: CSAREDSDQPQHF
CDR3 DNA: TGCAGTGCTAGAGAGGACTCAGATCAGCCCCAGCATTTT

J gene: TRBJ2-1
CDR3 length: 16
D gene: TRBD1
clone size: many
V gene: TRBV7-9
CDR3 protein: CASSLPRAGGYNEQFF
CDR3 DNA: TGTGCCAGCAGCTTACCGAGGGCAGGGGGCTACAATGAGCAGTTCTTC

J gene: TRBJ1-6
CDR3 length: 15
D gene: NA
clone size: few
V gene: TRBV4-2
CDR3 protein: CASSQEERESSPLHF
CDR3 DNA: TGTGCCAGCAGCCAAGAGGAGAGGGAGTCTTCACCCCTCCACTTT

J gene: TRBJ1-1
CDR3 length: 14
D gene: NA
clone size: many
V gene: TRBV20-1
CDR3 protein: CSLPPDRMNTEAFF
CDR3 DNA: TGCAGCCTCCCCCCCGACCGCATGAACACTGAAGCTTTCTTT

J gene: TRBJ1-6
CDR3 length: 14
D gene: NA
clone size: NA
V gene: TRBV12-3/TRBV12-4
CDR3 protein: CASSSGTNNSPLHF
CDR3 DNA: TGTGCCAGCAGTTCCGGGACAAATAATTCACCCCTCCACTTT

J gene: TRBJ2-7
CDR3 length: 13
D gene: NA
clone size: few
V gene: TRBV20-1
CDR3 protein: CSARDRGTYEQYF
CDR3 DNA: TGCAGTGCTAGAGATCGCGGGACCTACGAGCAGTACTTC

J gene: TRBJ2-5
CDR3 length: 13
D gene: NA
clone size: NA
V gene: TRBV7-3
CDR3 protein: CASSLTLEETQYF
CDR3 DNA: TGTGCCAGCAGCTTAACCCTCGAAGAGACCCAGTACTTC

J gene: TRBJ2-3
CDR3 length: 15
D gene: TRBD2
clone size: many
V gene: TRBV12-3/TRBV12-4
CDR3 protein: CASSLSRGRTDTQYF
CDR3 DNA: TGTGCCAGCAGTTTATCTCGCGGGAGAACAGATACGCAGTATTTT

J gene: TRBJ2-5
CDR3 length: 17
D gene: TRBD2
clone size: NA
V gene: TRBV27
CDR3 protein: CASSSGLAGAPQETQYF
CDR3 DNA: TGTGCCAGCAGTTCAGGACTAGCGGGGGCTCCCCAAGAGACCCAGTACTTC

J gene: TRBJ2-7
CDR3 length: 18
D gene: TRBD1
clone size: few
V gene: TRBV12-3/TRBV12-4
CDR3 protein: CASSLGGAIGTGAYEQYF
CDR3 DNA: TGTGCCAGCAGTTTAGGAGGGGCTATCGGGACAGGGGCCTACGAGCAGTACTTC

J gene: TRBJ1-1
CDR3 length: 13
D gene: NA
clone size: NA
V gene: TRBV5-6
CDR3 protein: CASSFSGSTEAFF
CDR3 DNA: TGTGCCAGCAGCTTTTCAGGGTCCACTGAAGCTTTCTTT

J gene: TRBJ2-2
CDR3 length: 14
D gene: TRBD1
clone size: NA
V gene: TRBV6-8
CDR3 protein: CASRRGLNTGELFF
CDR3 DNA: TGTGCCAGCAGGAGGGGGCTGAACACCGGGGAGCTGTTTTTT

J gene: TRBJ2-1
CDR3 length: 14
D gene: TRBD1
clone size: NA
V gene: TRBV5-1
CDR3 protein: CASSWTGEYNEQFF
CDR3 DNA: TGCGCCAGCAGTTGGACAGGGGAGTACAATGAGCAGTTCTTC

J gene: TRBJ2-7
CDR3 length: 14
D gene: NA
clone size: many
V gene: TRBV10-3
CDR3 protein: CAISAGDIHYEQYF
CDR3 DNA: TGTGCCATCAGTGCGGGGGACATCCATTACGAGCAGTACTTC

J gene: TRBJ1-2
CDR3 length: 16
D gene: TRBD1
clone size: NA
V gene: TRBV20-1
CDR3 protein: CSARVPGQGKIYGYTF
CDR3 DNA: TGCAGTGCTAGAGTCCCGGGACAGGGGAAGATCTATGGCTACACCTTC

J gene: TRBJ2-3
CDR3 length: 16
D gene: TRBD1
clone size: once
V gene: TRBV4-2
CDR3 protein: CASSRTGQGEYDTQYF
CDR3 DNA: TGTGCCAGCAGCCGAACTGGACAGGGTGAATATGATACGCAGTATTTT

J gene: TRBJ2-3
CDR3 length: 12
D gene: NA
clone size: few
V gene: TRBV29-1
CDR3 protein: CSVEVGTDTQYF
CDR3 DNA: TGCAGCGTTGAGGTCGGCACAGATACGCAGTATTTT

J gene: TRBJ2-3
CDR3 length: 13
D gene: NA
clone size: NA
V gene: TRBV20-1
CDR3 protein: CSARPSGTDTQYF
CDR3 DNA: TGCAGTGCTAGACCCAGTGGCACAGATACGCAGTATTTT

J gene: TRBJ1-5
CDR3 length: 15
D gene: NA
clone size: many
V gene: TRBV4-1
CDR3 protein: CASSQVYSGNQPQHF
CDR3 DNA: TGCGCCAGCAGCCAAGTTTACTCGGGCAATCAGCCCCAGCATTTT

J gene: TRBJ2-2
CDR3 length: 17
D gene: NA
clone size: few
V gene: TRBV28
CDR3 protein: CASSGPRPLIRERELFF
CDR3 DNA: TGTGCCAGCAGTGGACCCAGACCCCTGATCAGGGAAAGGGAGCTGTTTTTT

J gene: TRBJ2-1
CDR3 length: 14
D gene: NA
clone size: few
V gene: TRBV9
CDR3 protein: CASSTYRGYNEQFF
CDR3 DNA: TGTGCCAGCAGCACTTACCGGGGCTACAATGAGCAGTTCTTC

J gene: TRBJ2-5
CDR3 length: 12
D gene: NA
clone size: NA
V gene: TRBV6-5
CDR3 protein: CASAQLQETQYF
CDR3 DNA: TGTGCCAGCGCACAGCTCCAAGAGACCCAGTACTTC

J gene: TRBJ1-5
CDR3 length: 16
D gene: NA
clone size: few
V gene: TRBV27
CDR3 protein: CASRLTLDDSNQPQHF
CDR3 DNA: TGTGCCAGCAGATTAACCCTCGATGACAGCAATCAGCCCCAGCATTTT

J gene: TRBJ2-5
CDR3 length: 15
D gene: NA
clone size: many
V gene: TRBV7-9
CDR3 protein: CASSPWLGGEETQYF
CDR3 DNA: TGTGCCAGCAGCCCTTGGTTGGGCGGGGAAGAGACCCAGTACTTC

J gene: TRBJ1-1
CDR3 length: 14
D gene: NA
clone size: few
V gene: TRBV10-3
CDR3 protein: CAISDGTASTEAFF
CDR3 DNA: TGTGCCATCAGTGATGGAACAGCGTCCACTGAAGCTTTCTTT

J gene: TRBJ2-7
CDR3 length: 14
D gene: NA
clone size: many
V gene: TRBV6-1
CDR3 protein: CASSLDPTSYEQYF
CDR3 DNA: TGTGCCAGCAGTCTGGACCCAACATCCTACGAGCAGTACTTC

J gene: TRBJ1-2
CDR3 length: 13
D gene: NA
clone size: few
V gene: TRBV12-3/TRBV12-4
CDR3 protein: CASSLKRKYGYTF
CDR3 DNA: TGTGCCAGCAGTTTAAAGCGGAAATATGGCTACACCTTC

J gene: TRBJ1-2
CDR3 length: 15
D gene: NA
clone size: few
V gene: TRBV21-1
CDR3 protein: CASSKAPRGVYGYTF
CDR3 DNA: TGTGCCAGCAGCAAAGCTCCCAGGGGCGTCTATGGCTACACCTTC

J gene: TRBJ2-5
CDR3 length: 15
D gene: NA
clone size: NA
V gene: TRBV7-2
CDR3 protein: CASSLVVHYQETQYF
CDR3 DNA: TGTGCCAGCAGCTTAGTCGTCCATTACCAAGAGACCCAGTACTTC

J gene: TRBJ1-2
CDR3 length: 13
D gene: NA
clone size: NA
V gene: TRBV4-1
CDR3 protein: CASSSRREHGYTF
CDR3 DNA: TGCGCCAGCAGCTCACGGAGGGAACATGGCTACACCTTC